The 25 T cell receptor beta chains presented below share a single source sample, sequenced in a study of memory CD4+ T cells and cytomegalovirus serostatus. Single viable CD3+CD4+CD8-CD45RO+ cells were sorted as the memory CD4+ T cells. Profiling relied on immunoSEQ multiplex PCR, and the TCRdb table lists in-frame clones only, not all of them. The table has tens of thousands of clones, 76% seen once. The source material was memory CD4+ T cells from blood. These receptors all stem from an adult in good health and CMV-seropositive.

The chain couples TRBV7-3 to TRBJ2-3; 10 bases are shared with TRBD2. The CDR3 spans 15 residues. The germline V gene has CDR1 SGHTA and CDR2 FQGTGA. Trimming cost V 4 bases and J 1 base; bases outside gene matches: 2. The CDR3: CASSSGLAGTDTQYF. The DNA of the CDR3 is TGTGCCAGCAGCTCCGGACTAGCGGGCACAGATACGCAGTATTTT.

This sequence joins TRBV4-2 and TRBJ1-4; 9 bases match TRBD1. Germline values: CDR1 LGHNA, CDR2 YNFKEQ. Germline trimming cut 0 bases from V and 7 bases from J; bases unmatched to any gene: 6. The CDR3 contains 16 residues. For the CDR3, the DNA is TGTGCCAGCAGCCAAGATTGGGGGACAGGGATTGAAAAACTGTTTTTT. This sequence encodes CASSQDWGTGIEKLFF.

V usage is TRBV2 and J usage is TRBJ2-1; no reliable D call. Germline CDR1 is SNHLY and CDR2 is FYNNEI. Trimming took 7 bases from V and 7 from J, leaving 8 bases between them. There are 11 residues in the CDR3. The CDR3 protein is CASTILNEQFF. CDR3 nucleotide sequence: TGTGCCAGCACAATACTTAATGAGCAGTTCTTC.

This chain links TRBV15 with TRBJ2-5; 7 bases agree with TRBD2. V lost 0 bases, J lost 5 bases, and 6 bases stayed unmatched. CDR1 and CDR2 from the germline V gene are LNHNV and YYDKDF (reference sequence). This CDR3 has 15 amino acids. The CDR3 DNA reads TGTGCCACCAGCAGAGATCGACTAGCTGTGGAGACCCAGTACTTC. Encoded protein: CATSRDRLAVETQYF.

V and J are TRBV7-2 and TRBJ2-7; D gene uncertain. Germline V gene lookup returns CDR1 SGHTA and CDR2 FQGNSA. The CDR3 length is 14 residues. V lost 1 base and J 2 bases, leaving 9 bases between the germline ends. CDR3 loop: CASSLGRQTYEQYF. CDR3 DNA sequence: TGTGCCAGCAGCTTAGGCAGGCAAACCTACGAGCAGTACTTC.

On this clone itself: At one end the junction does not follow the germline gene, possibly because of a read error. The chain joins TRBV11-2 to TRBJ2-7, with 12 bases lining up with TRBD2. Per the germline V gene, CDR1 is SGHAT and CDR2 is FQNNGV. The CDR3 is made up of 13 amino acids. The CDR3 DNA reads TGTGCCAGCAGCCAATATCCCGGGACTAGCGGGTTCTTC. Its protein is CASSQYPGTSGFF.

In its sample, this clone was seen a few times. V usage is TRBV30 and J usage is TRBJ1-1; no clear D gene. The CDR3 consists of 13 residues. Germline CDR1 is GTSNPN and CDR2 is SVGIG (reference sequence). The germline V and J ends were trimmed by 5 bases and 1 base, with 11 bases remaining between them. CDR3 DNA: TGTGCCTGGGGCGCTAACCCGAACACTGAAGCTTTCTTT. Protein product: CAWGANPNTEAFF.

The chain has TRBV7-2 and TRBJ1-1; TRBD1 might be the D (6 bases). From germline, CDR1 is SGHTA and CDR2 FQGNSA. Trimming cost V 1 base and J 11 bases, with 14 bases left between them. The CDR3 is 13 amino acids. CDR3 sequence reads: CASSLGTARPAFF. The CDR3 DNA follows: TGTGCCAGCAGCTTAGGGACAGCCCGCCCGGCTTTCTTT.

The gene calls are TRBV2 and TRBJ2-7; tentatively, D is TRBD1 (6 bases). CDR1 SNHLY and CDR2 FYNNEI come from the germline V gene. The V gene lost 4 bases and the J gene lost 2 bases, with 12 bases spanning the gap. This CDR3 contains 14 residues. The CDR3 loop reads CASSGGGATYEQYF. CDR3 sequence (DNA): TGTGCCAGCAGTGGTGGGGGCGCCACCTACGAGCAGTACTTC. Combining the CDR3 with reference TRBV2 and TRBJ2-7 gives the whole variable domain EPEVTQTPSHQVTQMGQEVILRCVPISNHLYFYWYRQILGQKVEFLVSFYNNEISEKSEIFDDQFSVERPDGSNFTLKIRSTKLEDSAMYFCASSGGGATYEQYFGPGTRLTVT.

This clone was counted a few times. The rearrangement joins TRBV2 to TRBJ2-5; 9 bases fit TRBD2. The CDR3 totals 15 residues. Germline CDR1 and CDR2: SNHLY and FYNNEI. Trimming took 11 bases from V and 5 from J; bases not matched to a gene: 15. CDR3 sequence reads: CAGALDSGRGETQYF. The DNA of the CDR3 is TGTGCCGGAGCACTGGATAGCGGGAGAGGGGAGACCCAGTACTTC.

The V call is TRBV7-3, the J call TRBJ1-1; D is unresolved. The CDR3 contains 15 residues. V gave up 1 base and J gave up 3 bases, with 12 bases separating them. Germline V gene sequence: CDR1 SGHTA, CDR2 FQGTGA. The CDR3 DNA is TGTGCCAGCAGCTTAATGGCTGGGCTGGACACTGAAGCTTTCTTT. Its protein product is CASSLMAGLDTEAFF.

The rearrangement links TRBV6-1 to TRBJ2-2, with D uncertain. CDR1 MNHNS and CDR2 SASEGT come from the germline V gene. Trimming removed 7 bases at V and 1 base at J, with 13 bases between. The CDR3 has 15 amino acids. The CDR3 DNA is TGTGCCAGCATCACCTCGAAGCGGAACACCGGGGAGCTGTTTTTT. Translating gives CASITSKRNTGELFF.

V gene TRBV19 combines with J gene TRBJ1-4; the match to TRBD1 covers 8 bases. There are 16 residues in the CDR3. V gave up 4 bases and J gave up 6 bases; unmatched junction bases: 10. Germline V gene sequence: CDR1 LNHDA, CDR2 SQIVND (reference sequence). CDR3 bases: TGTGCCAGTAGTAGGGGCCCCCAGGGGGCGGATGAAAAACTGTTTTTT. Residues: CASSRGPQGADEKLFF.

The chain carries TRBV29-1 and TRBJ2-5; tentatively, D is TRBD2 (5 bases). CDR1 is SQVTM, CDR2 ANQGSEA, per germline. Trimming stripped 6 bases from V and 0 bases from J, with 8 bases between. This CDR3 comprises 12 residues. CDR3 residues: CSVRGYQETQYF. DNA for the CDR3: TGCAGCGTGCGCGGGTACCAAGAGACCCAGTACTTC. Variable domain in full (rest from reference TRBV29-1 and TRBJ2-5): SAVISQKPSRDICQRGTSLTIQCQVDSQVTMMFWYRQQPGQSLTLIATANQGSEATYESGFVIDKFPISRPNLTFSTLTVSNMSPEDSSIYLCSVRGYQETQYFGPGTRLLVL.

In nucleotides, the CDR3 is TGTGCCTGGACCAGGGGAGGGTATACTAGCAATCAGCCCCAGCATTTT. This translates into CAWTRGGYTSNQPQHF. The gene calls are TRBV30 and TRBJ1-5, with D maybe TRBD1 (6 bases). V dropped 4 bases and J dropped 0 bases, with 16 bases sitting between them. Looked up from germline, CDR1 is GTSNPN and CDR2 is SVGIG (reference sequence). This CDR3 is 16 amino acids long.

The chain uses TRBV18 and TRBJ1-1, with 10 nucleotides matching TRBD1. The CDR3 is 17 residues long. Germline V gives CDR1 KGHSH, CDR2 LQKENI. The junction had 7 bases not matched to a gene; V was cut back by 2 bases and J by 1 base. The DNA of the CDR3 is TGTGCCAGCTCACCATCCCGACAGGGGGCTAGGAACACTGAAGCTTTCTTT. Its protein is CASSPSRQGARNTEAFF.

This clone was observed a single time. The chain links TRBV7-9 to TRBJ1-2; D uncertain. The CDR3 extends over 14 amino acids. In germline, CDR1 is SEHNR, CDR2 FQNEAQ (reference sequence). Trimming shortened V by 2 bases and J by 7 bases, and 14 bases separated the two germline ends. The CDR3 region has the DNA TGTGCCAGCAGCTTATCGGAGAGCCTCGGTGGCTACACCTTC. Amino acids: CASSLSESLGGYTF.

The chain recombines TRBV7-8 with TRBJ2-2; possible D gene TRBD1, 6 bases. Trimming pared 5 bases from V and 1 base from J, leaving 14 bases between. The germline CDR1 and CDR2 sequences are SGHVS and FQNEAQ. The CDR3 sequence is 16 residues long. The CDR3 protein is CASSRLGTMNTGELFF. CDR3 nucleotides: TGTGCCAGCAGCCGACTGGGGACAATGAACACCGGGGAGCTGTTTTTT.

This chain uses TRBV19 with TRBJ2-6, with unresolved D. This CDR3 is built from 15 residues. CDR1 is LNHDA and CDR2 is SQIVND in the germline V gene (reference sequence). The V end lost 7 bases, the J end lost 5 bases, and 15 bases lay between the germline ends. DNA of the CDR3: TGTGCCAGTACCATCGGTCCCGACCGGGCCAACGTCCTGACTTTC. Translated: CASTIGPDRANVLTF.

V and J are TRBV27 and TRBJ2-7; the D gene is possibly TRBD1 (5 bases). The CDR3 extends over 15 amino acids. Germline CDR1 reads MNHEY; CDR2 reads SMNVEV (reference sequence). Trimming left V 3 bases short and J 2 bases short, with 14 bases between. DNA for the CDR3: TGTGCCAGCAGTTTGAGACAGCCGACCCCCTACGAGCAGTACTTC. Its protein is CASSLRQPTPYEQYF.

The chain has TRBV2 and TRBJ1-1; tentatively, D is TRBD1 (6 bases). CDR3 length: 12 residues. Trimming removed 8 bases from V and 3 bases from J, with 10 bases in between. In germline, CDR1 is SNHLY, CDR2 FYNNEI. CDR3 in DNA: TGTGCCAGCGGGGACATGGACACTGAAGCTTTCTTT. Translated, it gives CASGDMDTEAFF.

This clone was seen only a few times. The chain couples TRBV28 to TRBJ2-2, with a weak D call TRBD1 (6 bases). CDR3 size: 14 residues. Between the trimmed V and J ends, which lost 7 bases and 5 bases, there was a span of 14 bases. CDR1 and CDR2 (germline): MDHEN, SYDVKM. This chain's CDR3 is CASITTGRTGELFF. In nucleotides, the CDR3 is TGTGCCAGCATCACGACAGGCCGGACCGGGGAGCTGTTTTTT. The entire variable domain, with the rest obtained from reference TRBV28 and TRBJ2-2, is as follows: DVKVTQSSRYLVKRTGEKVFLECVQDMDHENMFWYRQDPGLGLRLIYFSYDVKMKEKGDIPEGYSVSREKKERFSLILESASTNQTSMYLCASITTGRTGELFFGEGSRLTVL.

About this clone itself: The CDR3 carries no conserved terminal phenylalanine or tryptophan, so it likely arises from a read error. CDR3 amino acids: CASSPTVGGANYGYTS. CDR3 coding DNA: TGTGCCAGCAGTCCCACGGTTGGGGGGGCTAACTATGGCTACACCTCC. The chain joins TRBV2 to TRBJ1-2; maybe TRBD1 (5 bases). CDR3 length: 16 amino acids. V lost 5 bases to trimming and J lost 0 bases, with 16 bases between them. Germline CDR1 reads SNHLY; CDR2 reads FYNNEI.

This clone was seen more than once but under ten times. V is TRBV2 and J is TRBJ1-4; tentatively, D is TRBD1 (5 bases). The CDR3 extends over 14 amino acids. Trimming shortened V by 9 bases and J by 2 bases, and 13 bases separated the two germline ends. Germline CDR1 reads SNHLY; CDR2 reads FYNNEI. The CDR3 reads CASGETVTNEKLFF. Written as DNA, the CDR3 is TGTGCCAGTGGGGAGACAGTTACTAATGAAAAACTGTTTTTT.

CDR3 sequence: CASSDLEGGNTEAFF. CDR3 bases: TGTGCCAGTAGTGACCTGGAGGGGGGGAACACTGAAGCTTTCTTT. The chain links TRBV19 to TRBJ1-1; the D gene is possibly TRBD1 (6 bases). Trimming stripped 5 bases from V and 1 base from J, with 14 bases between. The germline V gene has CDR1 LNHDA and CDR2 SQIVND (reference sequence). CDR3 size: 15 residues.